This entry describes one T cell receptor (beta chain). It lacks a known antigen. Per-nucleotide qualities are absent, and no much larger clonotype sits a single base away. The record originates from a study of shared clonotypes between healthy human individuals (dated by TCRdb to about 2020). About the full investigation: A couple of women and a few men aged 18 to 49 years were included in the cohort. Different laboratories and diverse techniques were used to prepare libraries and sequence TCR repertoires, to increase sequencing depth and limit assay-specific biases. Per donor, leukapheresis produced somewhere between about 0.94 and 9.5 billion PBMCs. For each donor, CD4 naive and CD4 memory were each given three plates, CD8 naive was given two plates, and CD8 memory was given one plate. To estimate repertoire size and how much clonotypes are shared between individuals, the study performed deep sequencing of blood TCR repertoires from about five healthy adults.

The paper's findings and limits, for the study overall: When several donors were compared, the shared fraction of clonotypes was about 5% for naive CD4, around 3.5% for naive CD8, more than 2% for memory CD4, and 0.35% to 0.4% for memory CD8. Naive subsets generally had larger estimated clonotype richness than memory subsets did. The small number of donors limited the genetic and exposure-history diversity represented. Compared with non-shared clonotypes, clonotypes shared by all four sorted-subset donors had higher generation probabilities. Pairwise subsampling indicated that sequencing depth was expected to affect the degree of clonotype sharing among donors. Incomplete sequencing was indicated by rarefaction of sorted-subset datasets, despite the large sequencing depth. Only blood was sampled, and tissue TCR repertoires likely differ from those in blood.

The germline V gene provides CDR1 SGHRS and CDR2 YFSETQ. Germline trimming: 3 bases from V, 6 bases from J; junction bases outside gene matches: 6. There are 15 amino acids in the CDR3, from cysteine to phenylalanine inclusive. Of the read, only the CDR3 DNA is kept; its 45 bases are in frame from base 1. TCR CDR3 regions were amplified from genomic DNA by multiplex PCR using the deep immunoSEQ assay. For each cell subset, the extracted genomic DNA was distributed evenly across all wells of several immunoSEQ 96-well plates, and each plate served as one replicate. For sorted subsets, each replicate PCR was loaded with approximately 200 ng genomic DNA, equivalent to 25,000 to 35,000 T cell genomes. The purified libraries were quantified using a Qubit 3.0 fluorometer, sized with a Bioanalyzer 2100, and then quantified again using the KAPA Library Quantification kit. Each immunoSEQ 96-well plate was sequenced on its own single-read 150-cycle Illumina NextSeq 550 flow cell. As for the authors' bioinformatics: Because the immunoSEQ output held only junctional sequences and lacked quality scores, the filtering could not match the filtering applied to full-length reads. Sequences were annotated with PyIR, a Python wrapper for IgBLAST v1.9, using IMGT germline references to assign V/J genes and CDR3. Reads with weak V/J assignments (E-value above 1e-6), missing CDR3, stop codons, out-of-frame junctions, or ambiguous translated residues were removed. A V3J clonotype was defined by an identical inferred V gene, J gene, and CDR3 amino acid sequence. To compute the percentage overlap between repertoires, the number of shared unique clonotypes was divided by the size of the smaller repertoire. Three approaches were used to assess repertoire richness: RTK rarefaction, the Chao1 estimator, and Recon v2.1 estimates of unobserved clonotypes. Generation probabilities for all TCRbeta clonotypes obtained by the gDNA method from a few donors were computed using OLGA. TCRdb took this table from immuneACCESS and kept in-frame rearrangements with V and J called. Such tables lack part of the clones; where checked against another copy, unresolved V genes explain under half of the gap, and the rest is unexplained. V, J and clone size were drawn from that table, and D and trimming were deduced from the DNA. Across this sample there are 550,000 to 600,000 clones, with roughly 98% seen only once. Less than 0.35% of the sample rests with the top ten.

CD8 naive samples consisted of CD45RO-negative cells that were positively selected for CCR7, yielding a CD45RA+CCR7+ population without TemRA cells. The donors were healthy, HIV-negative adults with no recently reported acute infections or vaccinations. Every donor was a Caucasian adult living in Nashville, Tennessee, USA. Blood was obtained by leukapheresis, after which PBMCs were separated by Ficoll-Histopaque density gradient centrifugation and cryopreserved in liquid nitrogen vapor phase. Analytical flow cytometry was used to check the purity and quantity of every magnetically sorted T cell population. From each sorted fraction, genomic DNA was isolated and quantified by UV absorbance on a Nanodrop 2000c.

Sequenced: naive CD8+ T cells sorted from blood. The cell subset or site label for this specimen denotes: CD45RA+CCR7+. Here the chain combines TRBV5-1 and TRBJ2-2, with 9 bases aligning to TRBD1. The origin of this receptor is a man aged 25 to 45 in good health. The CDR3 region has the sequence CASSSRGQGAGELFF. The nucleotide sequence is given as TGCGCCAGCAGCTCGAGGGGACAGGGTGCCGGGGAGCTGTTTTTT.